At least ten counts were recorded for the clone carrying this TCR beta chain. Out of around 10 ml of fresh peripheral blood came the PBMCs. Amplification of TCR beta CDR3 regions was performed using RNA transcripts as template. Carried out on the TCR CDR3, a first-round RT-PCR used the HTBI primer set. TCRdb recomputed calls from the multiplex PCR reads with MiXCR, one row per CDR3 protein. The sample has 400,000 to 550,000 distinct CDR3 sequences, roughly an eighth seen once; the top ten hold about a sixth. Germline values: CDR1 MNHNS, CDR2 SASEGT. The V segment lost 8 bases and the J segment 2 bases; nucleotides outside the gene matches: 5. The CDR3 runs 13 residues. The data derive from a study of T cells in Graves' hyperthyroidism and ophthalmopathy.

The source is a woman between 18 and 30 years old with Graves' hyperthyroidism. Sequencing was performed on blood. V gene TRBV6-1 combines with J gene TRBJ1-2, with 7 bases fitting TRBD1. This CDR3 reads CASFDRENYGYTF. CDR3 in DNA: TGTGCCAGCTTCGACAGGGAAAACTATGGCTACACCTTC.